This TCR beta chain was documented in a study of immune heterogeneity within non-small cell lung tumors. Using 32 V and 13 J primers, multiplex PCR amplified TCR beta CDR3. TCRdb passed the multiplex PCR reads through MiXCR, listing each CDR3 protein once. The sample contains around 29,000 distinct CDR3 sequences, around 26% of which appear only once. The germline CDR1 and CDR2 sequences are SGHVS and FNYEAQ. V was clipped by 0 bases and J by 7 bases, with 10 bases between them. The CDR3 has 14 amino acids. Template came from bulk tumor genomic DNA, at around 600 ng per sample. Several spatially distant biopsies were obtained per primary tumor intraoperatively. Curative surgical treatment was performed in patients who had newly diagnosed, untreated non-small cell lung cancer.

The rearrangement uses TRBV7-6 and TRBJ2-1; D not certain. What was sequenced was lung tumor tissue. This clonotype originated in a man between 40 and 49 years old with non-small cell lung cancer. DNA of the CDR3: TGTGCCAGCAGCTTAGCGTGGAGCGTAAATGAGCAGTTCTTC. It codes for CASSLAWSVNEQFF.